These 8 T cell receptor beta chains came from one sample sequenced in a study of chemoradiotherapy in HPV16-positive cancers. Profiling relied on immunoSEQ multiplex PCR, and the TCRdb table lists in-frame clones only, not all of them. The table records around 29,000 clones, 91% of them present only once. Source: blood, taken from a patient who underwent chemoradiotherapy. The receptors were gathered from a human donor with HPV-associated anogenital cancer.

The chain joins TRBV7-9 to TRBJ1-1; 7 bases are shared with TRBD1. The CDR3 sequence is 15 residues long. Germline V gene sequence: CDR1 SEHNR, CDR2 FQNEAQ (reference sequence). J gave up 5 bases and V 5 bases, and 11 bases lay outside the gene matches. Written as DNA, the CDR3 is TGTGCCAGCAGCCCCCCAACAGGGGTAGTGACTGAAGCTTTCTTT. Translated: CASSPPTGVVTEAFF.

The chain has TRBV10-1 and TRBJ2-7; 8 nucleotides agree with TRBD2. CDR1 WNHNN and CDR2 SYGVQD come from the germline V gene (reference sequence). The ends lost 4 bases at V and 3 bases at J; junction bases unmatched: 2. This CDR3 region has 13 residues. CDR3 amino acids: CASSATSGYEQYF. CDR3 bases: TGCGCCAGCAGTGCAACTAGCGGCTACGAGCAGTACTTC.

DNA of the CDR3: TGCGCCAGCAGCCAAGGTTCAGGGACGGGCACAGATACGCAGTATTTT. Residues: CASSQGSGTGTDTQYF. The chain carries TRBV4-1 and TRBJ2-3; the D call may be TRBD1 or TRBD2 (5 bases each). Germline-derived CDR1 and CDR2 are MGHRA and YSYEKL. The CDR3 consists of 16 residues. Between the trimmed V and J ends, which lost 1 base and 1 base, there was a span of 12 bases.

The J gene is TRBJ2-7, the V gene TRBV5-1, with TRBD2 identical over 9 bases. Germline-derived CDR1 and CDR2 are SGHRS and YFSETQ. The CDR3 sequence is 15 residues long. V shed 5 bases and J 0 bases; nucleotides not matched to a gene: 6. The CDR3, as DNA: TGCGCCAGCAGACATACGACTAGCGGCTCCTACGAGCAGTACTTC. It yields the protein CASRHTTSGSYEQYF.

The CDR3: CASILTGQGTTGELFF. The CDR3 DNA reads TGTGCCAGCATTCTAACGGGACAGGGGACGACCGGGGAGCTGTTTTTT. The chain employs TRBV2 and TRBJ2-2, with 10 bases aligning to TRBD1. CDR1 SNHLY and CDR2 FYNNEI come from the germline V gene. The CDR3 is 16 amino acids. The junction had 10 bases not matched to a gene; V was cut back by 7 bases and J by 5 bases.

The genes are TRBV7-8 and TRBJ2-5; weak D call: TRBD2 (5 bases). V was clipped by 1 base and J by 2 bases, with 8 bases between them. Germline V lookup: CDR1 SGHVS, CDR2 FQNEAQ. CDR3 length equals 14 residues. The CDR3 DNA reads TGTGCCAGCAGCTTAGGAGGCGGGCAAGAGACCCAGTACTTC. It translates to CASSLGGGQETQYF.

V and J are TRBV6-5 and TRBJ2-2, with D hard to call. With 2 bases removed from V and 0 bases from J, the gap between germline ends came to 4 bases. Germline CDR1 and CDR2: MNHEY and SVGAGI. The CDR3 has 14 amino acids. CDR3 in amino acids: CASSYGANTGELFF. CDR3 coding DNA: TGTGCCAGCAGTTACGGGGCGAACACCGGGGAGCTGTTTTTT.

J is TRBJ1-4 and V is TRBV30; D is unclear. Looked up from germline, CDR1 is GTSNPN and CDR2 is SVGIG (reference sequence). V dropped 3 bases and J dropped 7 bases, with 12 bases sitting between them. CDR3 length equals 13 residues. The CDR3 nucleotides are TGTGCCTGGAGAGGGAGTGTAGGTGAAAAACTGTTTTTT. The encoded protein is CAWRGSVGEKLFF.